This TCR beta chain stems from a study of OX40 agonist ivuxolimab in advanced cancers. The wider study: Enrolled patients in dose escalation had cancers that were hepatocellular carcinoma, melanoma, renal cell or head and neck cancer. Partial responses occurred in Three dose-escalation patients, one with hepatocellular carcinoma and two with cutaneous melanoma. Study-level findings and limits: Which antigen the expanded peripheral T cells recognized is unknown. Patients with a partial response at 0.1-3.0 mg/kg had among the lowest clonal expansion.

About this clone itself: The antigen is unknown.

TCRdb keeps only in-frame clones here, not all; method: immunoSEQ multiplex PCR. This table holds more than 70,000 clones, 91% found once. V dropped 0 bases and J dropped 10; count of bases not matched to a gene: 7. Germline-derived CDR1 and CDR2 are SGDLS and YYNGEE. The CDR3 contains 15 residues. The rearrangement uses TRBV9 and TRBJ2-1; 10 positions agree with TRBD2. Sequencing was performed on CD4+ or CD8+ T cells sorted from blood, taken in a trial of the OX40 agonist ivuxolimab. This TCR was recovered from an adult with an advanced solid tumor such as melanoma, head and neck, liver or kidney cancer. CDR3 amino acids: CASSVDSGRAGEQFF. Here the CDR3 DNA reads TGTGCCAGCAGCGTAGACAGCGGGAGGGCCGGAGAGCAGTTCTTC.